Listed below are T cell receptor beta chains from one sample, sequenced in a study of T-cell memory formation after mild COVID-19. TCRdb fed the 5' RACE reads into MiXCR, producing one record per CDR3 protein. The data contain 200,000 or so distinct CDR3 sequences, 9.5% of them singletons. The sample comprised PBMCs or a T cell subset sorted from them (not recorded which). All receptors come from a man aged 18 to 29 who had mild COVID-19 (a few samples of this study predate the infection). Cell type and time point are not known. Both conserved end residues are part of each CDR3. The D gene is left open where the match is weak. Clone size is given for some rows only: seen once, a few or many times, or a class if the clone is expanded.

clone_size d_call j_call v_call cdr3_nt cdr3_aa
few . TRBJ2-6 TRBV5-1 TGCGCCAGCAGCTTGGATGTGGGGGTCGCCTCCTCTGGGGCCAACGTCCTGACTTTC CASSLDVGVASSGANVLTF
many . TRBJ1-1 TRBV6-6 TGTGCCAGCAGTGGGCGCGGGAGAAACACTGAAGCTTTCTTT CASSGRGRNTEAFF
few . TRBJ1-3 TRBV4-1 TGCGCCAGCAGCGGAGCCCGCCTTGGAAACACCATATATTTT CASSGARLGNTIYF
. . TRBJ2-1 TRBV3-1 TGTGCCAGCACGGGACGGAGTTTGGATGAGCAGTTCTTC CASTGRSLDEQFF
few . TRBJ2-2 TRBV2 TGTGCCAGCTCGGGACTCCCGGTAGCCGGGGAGCTGTTTTTT CASSGLPVAGELFF
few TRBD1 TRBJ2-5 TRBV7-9 TGTGCCAGCAGCTCCCGGGACAGGGGGCGCATTCCGCAAGAGACCCAGTACTTC CASSSRDRGRIPQETQYF
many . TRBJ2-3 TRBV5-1 TGCGCCAGCAGGTTTGAGGGGTCAGATACGCAGTATTTT CASRFEGSDTQYF
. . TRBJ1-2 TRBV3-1 TGTGCCAGCAGCCAAGAGTCCCACTATGGCTACACCTTC CASSQESHYGYTF
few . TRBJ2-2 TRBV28 TGTGCCAGCAGTTGCCCTGGGGCGAAGACCGCGAACACCGGGGAGCTGTTTTTT CASSCPGAKTANTGELFF
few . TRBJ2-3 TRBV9 TGTGCCAGCAGCGTAGCACCCAAGGCCACAGATACGCAGTATTTT CASSVAPKATDTQYF
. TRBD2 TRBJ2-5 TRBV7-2 TGTGCCAGCAGCTTAGTGCGGGGGATTGAGACCCAGTACTTC CASSLVRGIETQYF
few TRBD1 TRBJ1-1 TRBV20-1 TGCAGTGCTAGAGATCCCCCAGGGGGCAAAGGTTGGGTCACTGAAGCTTTCTTT CSARDPPGGKGWVTEAFF
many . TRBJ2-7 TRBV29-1 TGCAGCGTTGCGGACAAGACATACGAGCAGTACTTC CSVADKTYEQYF
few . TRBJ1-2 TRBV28 TGTGCCAGCAGTCCGGTCGGGGGAGGGGATGTTAACTATGGCTACACCTTC CASSPVGGGDVNYGYTF
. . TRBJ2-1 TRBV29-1 TGCAGCGTAGCTAGTTCCTACAATGAGCAGTTCTTC CSVASSYNEQFF
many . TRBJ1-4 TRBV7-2 TGTGCCAGCAGCCAACGTGGAGCTGCTGAAAAACTGTTTTTT CASSQRGAAEKLFF
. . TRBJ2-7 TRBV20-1 TGCAGTGCTACCGACAGCAGGGGCGACGAGCAGTACTTC CSATDSRGDEQYF
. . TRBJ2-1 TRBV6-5 TGTGCCAGCAGTTCCTCCCTACCCGCTTCCTACAATGAGCAGTTCTTC CASSSSLPASYNEQFF
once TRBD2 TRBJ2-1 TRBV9 TGTGCCAGCAGCGAATCGGGGGGGCCCTACAATGAGCAGTTCTTC CASSESGGPYNEQFF
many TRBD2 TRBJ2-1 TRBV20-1 TGCAGTGCACGGACTAGCGGGGGGAGCTCCTACAATGAGCAGTTCTTC CSARTSGGSSYNEQFF
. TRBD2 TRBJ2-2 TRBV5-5 TGTGCCAGCAGCCGAGGACCGGGACTAGCGGGGGCCCCAGCCGGGGAGCTGTTTTTT CASSRGPGLAGAPAGELFF
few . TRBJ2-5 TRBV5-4 TGTGCCAGCAGCTTGCAGGGTATTGGGACCCAGTACTTC CASSLQGIGTQYF
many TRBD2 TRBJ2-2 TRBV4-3 TGCGCCAGCAGCCAAGATCCCGGACTAGAGGCCGGGGAGCTGTTTTTT CASSQDPGLEAGELFF
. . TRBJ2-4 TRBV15 TGTGCCACCAGCAGGGAGACTGCCTTAGCCAAAAACATTCAGTACTTC CATSRETALAKNIQYF
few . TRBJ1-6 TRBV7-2 TGTGCCAGCAGCCCCGTAGAGGGTTTGTATAATTCACCCCTCCACTTT CASSPVEGLYNSPLHF
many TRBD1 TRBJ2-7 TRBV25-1 TGTGCCAGCAGCCGCTGGACAGGGGGCTACAACGAGCAGTACTTC CASSRWTGGYNEQYF
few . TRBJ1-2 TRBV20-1 TGCAGTGCTAAATCCCGGACTGGAAGCTATGGCTACACCTTC CSAKSRTGSYGYTF
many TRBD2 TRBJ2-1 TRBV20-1 TGCAGTGCTAGTCCCGCTAGCGGGGGGGCCGGTGAGCAGTTCTTC CSASPASGGAGEQFF
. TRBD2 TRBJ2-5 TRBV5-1 TGCGCCAGCAGCTTGGGTACTAGCGGGGAAGAGACCCAGTACTTC CASSLGTSGEETQYF
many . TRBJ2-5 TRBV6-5 TGTGCCAGCAGTGACCGGACACCCCAAGAGACCCAGTACTTC CASSDRTPQETQYF
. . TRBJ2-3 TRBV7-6 TGTGCCAGCAGCACCCGAGGCACAGATACGCAGTATTTT CASSTRGTDTQYF
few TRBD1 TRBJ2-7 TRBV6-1 TGTGCCAGCAGTGAAGGGGGACAGGGGCTCTACGAGCAGTACTTC CASSEGGQGLYEQYF
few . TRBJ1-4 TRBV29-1 TGCAGCGCTACAGGGACAACTAATGAAAAACTGTTTTTT CSATGTTNEKLFF
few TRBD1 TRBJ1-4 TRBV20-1 TGCAGTGCTAGCTGGGACAGGGGGAATTCAGCAACTAATGAAAAACTGTTTTTT CSASWDRGNSATNEKLFF
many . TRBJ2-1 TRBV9 TGTGCCAGCAGCGTAGATTACAATGAGCAGTTCTTC CASSVDYNEQFF
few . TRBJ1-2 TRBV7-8 TGTGCCAGCAGCTCTAGGACCACGCAAAGGGGCAACTATGGCTACACCTTC CASSSRTTQRGNYGYTF
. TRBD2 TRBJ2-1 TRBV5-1 TGCGCCAGCACCGAACCGGCTAGCGGGTCGGGGGAGCAGTTCTTC CASTEPASGSGEQFF
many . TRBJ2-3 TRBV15 TGTGCCACCAGCAGAGATCAGGGGACAGATACGCAGTATTTT CATSRDQGTDTQYF
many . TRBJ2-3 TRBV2 TGTGCCAGCAGCCCCCGTGACGGGGCGGATACGCAGTATTTT CASSPRDGADTQYF
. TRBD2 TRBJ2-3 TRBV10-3 TGTGCCATCAAACCAGCGGGGGGACTTGGGGGTACGCAGTATTTT CAIKPAGGLGGTQYF
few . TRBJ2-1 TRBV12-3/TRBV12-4 TGTGCCAGCCAGGGGGCGGGAGCCTACAATGAGCAGTTCTTC CASQGAGAYNEQFF
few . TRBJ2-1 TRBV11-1 TGTGCCAGCACCGCTGACAATGAGCAGTTCTTC CASTADNEQFF
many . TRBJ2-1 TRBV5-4 TGTGCCAGCAGCCCTAACGGGGGGCCTATGAATGAGCAGTTCTTC CASSPNGGPMNEQFF
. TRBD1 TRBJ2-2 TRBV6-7 TGTGCCAGCAGTGTACCGGGACAGGGGGAAACCGGGGAGCTGTTTTTT CASSVPGQGETGELFF
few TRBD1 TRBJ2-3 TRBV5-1 TGCGCCAGCAGCTTCCCGGGACAGAGCACAGATACGCAGTATTTT CASSFPGQSTDTQYF
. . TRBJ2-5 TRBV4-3 TGCGCCAGCAGCCTCTCCCGTACGGAGACCCAGTACTTC CASSLSRTETQYF
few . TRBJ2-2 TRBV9 TGTGCCAGCAGCGTAACCGTGGACACCGGGGAGCTGTTTTTT CASSVTVDTGELFF
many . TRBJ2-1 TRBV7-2 TGTGCCAGCAGTCTCCTGGGGGTGGGGAGCTCCTACAATGAGCAGTTCTTC CASSLLGVGSSYNEQFF